What follows are 32 T cell receptor beta chains derived from one specimen sequenced in a study of blood T cell repertoires in COVID-19. Method: immunoSEQ multiplex PCR; TCRdb's copy keeps in-frame clones and lacks some. Here the sample spans around 110,000 clones, about 80% being singletons. The specimen sequenced was peripheral blood. The receptors come from a man between 60 and 75 years old with active or convalescent COVID-19.

The chain joins TRBV4-3 to TRBJ2-7; 8 bases map to TRBD2. The length of the CDR3 is 14 residues. Germline V gives CDR1 LGHNA, CDR2 YSLEER. Trimming cost V 5 bases and J 1 base; bases outside gene matches: 4. The CDR3: CASSKGLASYEQYF. The CDR3 region has the DNA TGCGCCAGCAGCAAAGGACTAGCTTCCTACGAGCAGTACTTC.

The J gene is TRBJ1-1, the V gene TRBV6-5; the D is unclear. The CDR3 length is 15 residues. The V end lost 8 bases, the J end lost 0 bases, and 16 bases lay between the germline ends. Looked up from germline, CDR1 is MNHEY and CDR2 is SVGAGI. In nucleotides, the CDR3 is TGTGCCAGCTTACCCCATCGGGGAGTGAACACTGAAGCTTTCTTT. Translation: CASLPHRGVNTEAFF.

This clone appeared once. The chain joins TRBV28 to TRBJ2-5; TRBD1 is a possible D gene (5 bases). The CDR3 consists of 14 residues. V was cut by 5 bases and J by 2 bases, with 12 bases left in between. Per the germline V gene, CDR1 is MDHEN and CDR2 is SYDVKM. Here the CDR3 reads CASSPLQGQETQYF. The CDR3 coding sequence is TGTGCCAGCAGTCCTTTGCAGGGACAAGAGACCCAGTACTTC.

This chain connects TRBV9 to TRBJ2-7, with 10 bases that match TRBD1. Germline V lookup: CDR1 SGDLS, CDR2 YYNGEE. V was pared by 3 bases and J by 7 bases, with 10 bases of the junction left unmatched. CDR3 length equals 15 residues. This CDR3 is CASSAGGTGDGEQYF. The CDR3 bases are TGTGCCAGCAGCGCGGGAGGGACAGGGGATGGAGAGCAGTACTTC.

The chain recombines TRBV4-3 with TRBJ1-1; no reliable D call. CDR1 LGHNA and CDR2 YSLEER come from the germline V gene. The CDR3 consists of 15 residues. Trimming cost V 0 bases and J 0 bases, with 8 bases left between them. CDR3 region: CASSQEPRLNTEAFF. As DNA, the CDR3 is TGCGCCAGCAGCCAAGAACCCCGGTTGAACACTGAAGCTTTCTTT.

V is TRBV11-3 and J is TRBJ2-7, with unresolved D. The CDR3 runs 15 residues. Germline V gene data show CDR1 as SGHNT and CDR2 as YENEEA. With 0 bases removed from V and 4 bases from J, the gap between germline ends came to 13 bases. CDR3 amino acids: CASSLESGGGYEQYF. CDR3 bases: TGTGCCAGCAGCTTAGAGTCGGGTGGTGGATACGAGCAGTACTTC.

This chain uses TRBV11-1 with TRBJ2-7, with D possibly being TRBD1 (5 bases). The CDR3 contains 15 residues. The V end was cut by 1 base, the J end by 4 bases, with 14 bases between. Germline CDR1 is SGHAT and CDR2 is FQDESV (reference sequence). The chain's CDR3 is CASSLVGASIYEQYF. CDR3 sequence (DNA): TGTGCCAGCAGCTTAGTAGGGGCCTCAATATACGAGCAGTACTTC.

This chain joins TRBV28 and TRBJ2-7; TRBD2 agrees at 12 bases. CDR1 MDHEN and CDR2 SYDVKM come from the germline V gene. This CDR3 region has 17 residues. J lost 2 bases, V lost 2 bases, and 7 bases had no gene match. The CDR3 DNA is TGTGCCAGCAGTTTAGGGTTAACTAGCGGGAGGACCTACGAGCAGTACTTC. Its protein product is CASSLGLTSGRTYEQYF.

The genes are TRBV5-1 and TRBJ1-1; a weak D match, TRBD1 (5 bases). The CDR3 is 13 amino acids. V lost 3 bases and J lost 1, with 7 bases in between. Looked up from germline, CDR1 is SGHRS and CDR2 is YFSETQ. For the CDR3, the DNA is TGCGCCAGCAGCTCGACAGCGAACACTGAAGCTTTCTTT. It is translated as CASSSTANTEAFF.

The chain combines TRBV7-9 with TRBJ2-1; D is possibly TRBD2 (5 bases). Trimming shortened V by 5 bases and J by 0 bases, and 14 bases separated the two germline ends. The CDR3 contains 16 residues. The germline V gene encodes CDR1 SEHNR and CDR2 FQNEAQ (reference sequence). CDR3 region: CASSPAMRVSYNEQFF. Here the CDR3 DNA reads TGTGCCAGCAGCCCCGCCATGAGGGTCTCCTACAATGAGCAGTTCTTC.

The chain uses TRBV2 and TRBJ2-7; 15 bases are shared with TRBD2. The V gene end was trimmed by 7 bases and the J gene end by 5 bases; junction bases not matched to a gene: 6. This CDR3 has 15 residues. Germline V gives CDR1 SNHLY, CDR2 FYNNEI. In nucleotides, the CDR3 is TGTGCCAGCATTGGGACTAGCGGGAGGTTGAACGAGCAGTACTTC. It specifies CASIGTSGRLNEQYF.

This clone was found a few times. The chain is built from TRBV29-1 and TRBJ1-6, with 7 bases lining up with TRBD1. This CDR3 comprises 13 residues. Germline V CDR1 and CDR2: SQVTM, ANQGSEA. Trimming cost V 6 bases and J 7 bases; bases outside gene matches: 6. DNA for the CDR3: TGCAGCGTCAGACAGGGCGCGAATTCACCCCTCCACTTT. It is translated as CSVRQGANSPLHF.

The chain is built from TRBV2 and TRBJ2-7; D gene uncertain. The V and J ends lost 7 bases and 4 bases respectively, with 14 bases between them. The CDR3 sequence is 13 residues long. Germline values: CDR1 SNHLY, CDR2 FYNNEI. The CDR3 DNA follows: TGTGCCAGCACCCCAGAGGCTTTATACGAGCAGTACTTC. Translated: CASTPEALYEQYF.

The V and J genes are TRBV4-3 and TRBJ2-3; 9 bases fit TRBD2. V shed 2 bases, J shed 3 bases, and the junction held 6 bases outside the gene matches. Germline V gene lookup returns CDR1 LGHNA and CDR2 YSLEER. The CDR3 is made up of 16 amino acids. In DNA form, the CDR3 reads TGCGCCAGCAGCCAAATTAGCGGGAGTTTAACAGATACGCAGTATTTT. This translates into CASSQISGSLTDTQYF.

V is TRBV28 and J is TRBJ2-2, with 10 bases identical to TRBD1. Per the germline V gene, CDR1 is MDHEN and CDR2 is SYDVKM. The CDR3 contains 15 residues. V shed 5 bases, J shed 4 bases, and the junction held 4 bases outside the gene matches. DNA for the CDR3: TGTGCCAGCAGTATCGGGACAGGGGTCACCGGGGAGCTGTTTTTT. This codes for CASSIGTGVTGELFF.

This chain connects TRBV4-2 to TRBJ2-2, with 7 bases lining up with TRBD2. Germline V gene data show CDR1 as LGHNA and CDR2 as YNFKEQ. The trim removed 4 bases at V and 2 bases at J, leaving 7 bases unmatched. The CDR3 is made up of 16 amino acids. As DNA, the CDR3 is TGTGCCAGCAGCCGCACCGGGACTACAAACACCGGGGAGCTGTTTTTT. As protein: CASSRTGTTNTGELFF.

The rearrangement joins TRBV5-4 to TRBJ2-3, with D possibly being TRBD2 (6 bases). Between the trimmed V and J ends, which lost 6 bases and 2 bases, there was a span of 16 bases. In germline, CDR1 is SGHNT, CDR2 YYREEE (reference sequence). The CDR3 extends over 15 amino acids. CDR3 in DNA: TGTGCCAGCACCAACGGCGGGGCATTCACAGATACGCAGTATTTT. It yields the protein CASTNGGAFTDTQYF.

The V call is TRBV15, the J call TRBJ1-2; 9 bases are a match to TRBD1. V dropped 0 bases and J dropped 8; count of bases not matched to a gene: 13. Germline values: CDR1 LNHNV, CDR2 YYDKDF (reference sequence). The CDR3 sequence is 17 residues long. The CDR3 DNA follows: TGTGCCACCAGCAGAGAAAAGGGGGGACAGGGAGAATTAGGCTACACCTTC. Translated, it gives CATSREKGGQGELGYTF.

This chain connects TRBV6-2 or TRBV6-3 to TRBJ2-7; 7 nucleotides line up with TRBD1. Trimming took 4 bases from V and 6 from J; bases not matched to a gene: 15. CDR3 length: 16 residues. Germline V gene data show CDR1 as MNHEY and CDR2 as SVGEGT. CDR3 region: CASSSLQGMRSVEQYF. In DNA form, the CDR3 reads TGTGCCAGCAGTTCCCTACAGGGGATGCGGTCGGTCGAGCAGTACTTC.

V and J are TRBV28 and TRBJ1-1; D unresolved. Trimming stripped 4 bases from V and 0 bases from J, with 9 bases between. Per the germline V gene, CDR1 is MDHEN and CDR2 is SYDVKM. The CDR3 has 14 residues. Here the CDR3 DNA reads TGTGCCAGCAGTTGGGCAGGCCTGAACACTGAAGCTTTCTTT. It is translated as CASSWAGLNTEAFF.

The CDR3 spells CASSLGAYEQYF. DNA for the CDR3: TGTGCCAGCAGCTTAGGAGCCTACGAGCAGTACTTC. V and J are TRBV7-8 and TRBJ2-7; D unclear. The CDR3 totals 12 residues. Looked up from germline, CDR1 is SGHVS and CDR2 is FQNEAQ. Deletions cut 1 base from V and 2 bases from J, with 3 bases between.

V gene TRBV19 combines with J gene TRBJ2-2; a weak D match, TRBD2 (6 bases). The V gene lost 5 bases and the J gene lost 7 bases, with 14 bases spanning the gap. The CDR3 length is 14 residues. Germline CDR1 reads LNHDA; CDR2 reads SQIVND (reference sequence). CDR3 region: CASSPTPGGGELFF. The CDR3 nucleotides read TGTGCCAGTAGTCCTACGCCCGGGGGCGGGGAGCTGTTTTTT. The variable domain in full, with the rest retrieved from reference TRBV19 and TRBJ2-2, is DGGITQSPKYLFRKEGQNVTLSCEQNLNHDAMYWYRQDPGQGLRLIYYSQIVNDFQKGDIAEGYSVSREKKESFPLTVTSAQKNPTAFYLCASSPTPGGGELFFGEGSRLTVL.

The V gene is TRBV19, the J gene TRBJ1-1; D is uncertain. Germline assignment: CDR1 LNHDA and CDR2 SQIVND (reference sequence). V was cut by 1 base and J by 0 bases, with 12 bases left in between. The CDR3 loop spans 16 amino acids. The CDR3 nucleotides are TGTGCCAGTAGTATAGGCAGATACCTTATGAACACTGAAGCTTTCTTT. This gives the protein CASSIGRYLMNTEAFF.

The chain combines TRBV4-2 with TRBJ1-3; D unresolved. The ends were cut back, 0 bases at V and 0 bases at J, with 6 bases in the middle. CDR1 is LGHNA, CDR2 YNFKEQ, per germline. This CDR3 is built from 15 residues. The CDR3 DNA follows: TGTGCCAGCAGCCAAGAGGACTTCTCTGGAAACACCATATATTTT. It is translated as CASSQEDFSGNTIYF.

The V gene is TRBV6-5, the J gene TRBJ1-1; D remains unclear. CDR1 is MNHEY, CDR2 SVGAGI, per germline. V was pared by 5 bases and J by 0 bases, with 7 bases between. The CDR3 has 13 residues. This chain's CDR3 is CASSRQLNTEAFF. The CDR3 coding sequence is TGTGCCAGCAGTCGACAACTGAACACTGAAGCTTTCTTT.

This clone turned up a few times. The rearrangement links TRBV7-9 to TRBJ2-7, with D perhaps TRBD1 (7 bases). Germline V gene lookup returns CDR1 SEHNR and CDR2 FQNEAQ (reference sequence). The germline V and J ends were trimmed by 2 bases and 5 bases, with 13 bases remaining between them. The CDR3 length is 14 residues. The CDR3 DNA sequence: TGTGCCAGCAGCTTACTGGAGGGGGCCAACGAGCAGTACTTC. The encoded protein is CASSLLEGANEQYF.

Details on this clone: The junction departs from germline at one end; a sequencing error may be responsible. The chain links TRBV6-6 to TRBJ2-3, with TRBD1 identical over 7 bases. In germline, CDR1 is MNHNY, CDR2 SVGAGI (reference sequence). The CDR3 runs 13 residues. CDR3 region: CASSYSGTVTQYF. In DNA form, the CDR3 reads TGTGCCAGCAGTTACTCTGGGACAGTTACGCAGTATTTT.

This clone was observed many times. The chain links TRBV2 to TRBJ1-4, with 11 positions matching TRBD1. The CDR3 is 17 amino acids. The ends lost 6 bases at V and 6 bases at J; junction bases unmatched: 12. Germline assignment: CDR1 SNHLY and CDR2 FYNNEI. The CDR3 loop is CASRSRDRGYGDEKLFF. The CDR3 DNA reads as TGTGCCAGCAGGTCCCGGGACAGGGGGTATGGAGATGAAAAACTGTTTTTT.

The rearrangement links TRBV28 to TRBJ2-7, with 9 nucleotides matching TRBD2. This CDR3 has 14 residues. J gave up 7 bases and V 10 bases, and 14 bases lay outside the gene matches. Germline CDR1 and CDR2: MDHEN and SYDVKM. CDR3 in amino acids: CATKRGLAGREQYF. The CDR3 nucleotides read TGTGCCACCAAACGGGGGCTAGCGGGGAGGGAGCAGTACTTC.

The chain carries TRBV28 and TRBJ1-1, with unresolved D. Germline V gene data show CDR1 as MDHEN and CDR2 as SYDVKM. Trimming took 3 bases from V and 1 from J, leaving 9 bases between them. The CDR3 covers 14 residues. CDR3 region: CASSLTSPNTEAFF. The CDR3 DNA follows: TGTGCCAGCAGTTTGACAAGCCCGAACACTGAAGCTTTCTTT.

This chain links TRBV5-8 with TRBJ2-2, with D possibly TRBD1 on 6 matching bases. The CDR3 spans 15 residues. V lost 4 bases and J 4 bases, leaving 14 bases between the germline ends. Germline V gene sequence: CDR1 SGHTS, CDR2 YDEGEE. CDR3 in DNA: TGTGCCAGCAGCGGCACAGGGTTCCGCACCGGGGAGCTGTTTTTT. It specifies CASSGTGFRTGELFF. The full variable domain, with the rest looked up from reference TRBV5-8 and TRBJ2-2, is EAGVTQSPTHLIKTRGQQATLRCSPISGHTSVYWYQQALGLGLQFLLWYDEGEERNRGNFPPRFSGRQFPNYSSELNVNALELEDSALYLCASSGTGFRTGELFFGEGSRLTVL.

The chain is built from TRBV6-6 and TRBJ1-6, with 7 bases aligning to TRBD1. The trim removed 3 bases at V and 7 bases at J, leaving 6 bases unmatched. Per the germline V gene, CDR1 is MNHNY and CDR2 is SVGAGI (reference sequence). The CDR3 extends over 15 amino acids. Here the CDR3 DNA reads TGTGCCAGCAGTTATAGTAGGACAGGAAATTCACCCCTCCACTTT. This gives the protein CASSYSRTGNSPLHF.